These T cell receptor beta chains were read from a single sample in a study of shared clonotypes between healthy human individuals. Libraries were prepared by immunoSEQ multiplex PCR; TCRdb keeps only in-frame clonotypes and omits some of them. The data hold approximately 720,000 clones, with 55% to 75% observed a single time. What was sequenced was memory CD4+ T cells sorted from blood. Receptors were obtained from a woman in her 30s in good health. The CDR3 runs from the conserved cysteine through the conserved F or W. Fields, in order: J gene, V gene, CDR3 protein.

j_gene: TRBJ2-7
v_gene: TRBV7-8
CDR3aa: CASNDRGNGEQYF

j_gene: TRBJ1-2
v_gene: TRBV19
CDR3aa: CASSIDYGGNYGYTF

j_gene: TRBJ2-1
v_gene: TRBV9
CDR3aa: CASSVGMSGPSGSGHEQFF

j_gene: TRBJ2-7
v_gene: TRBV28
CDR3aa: CASSPALQGTYEQYF

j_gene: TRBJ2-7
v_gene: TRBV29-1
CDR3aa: CSVDGTSGSYEQYF

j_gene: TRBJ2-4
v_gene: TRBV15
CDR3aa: CATSRGANDRGKNIQYF

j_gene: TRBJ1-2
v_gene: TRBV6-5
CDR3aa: CASSYSGDYGYTF

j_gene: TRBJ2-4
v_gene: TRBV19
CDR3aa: CASSIGGLRAKNIQYF

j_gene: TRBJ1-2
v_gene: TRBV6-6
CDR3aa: CASDPGQSYGYTF

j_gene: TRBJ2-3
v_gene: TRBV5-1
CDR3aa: CASSSGLAGGTDTQYF